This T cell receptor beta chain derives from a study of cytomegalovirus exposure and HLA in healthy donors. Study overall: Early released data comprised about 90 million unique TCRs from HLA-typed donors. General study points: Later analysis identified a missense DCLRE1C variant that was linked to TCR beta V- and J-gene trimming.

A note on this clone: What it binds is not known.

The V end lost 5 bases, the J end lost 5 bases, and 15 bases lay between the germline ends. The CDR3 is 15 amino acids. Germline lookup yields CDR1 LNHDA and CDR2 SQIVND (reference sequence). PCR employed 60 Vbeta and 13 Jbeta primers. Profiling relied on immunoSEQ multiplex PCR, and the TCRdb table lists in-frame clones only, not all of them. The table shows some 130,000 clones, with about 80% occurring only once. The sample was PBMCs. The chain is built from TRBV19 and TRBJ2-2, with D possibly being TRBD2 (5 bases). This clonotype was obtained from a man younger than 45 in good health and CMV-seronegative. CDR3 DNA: TGTGCCAGTAGTTACGAGTCGGGGTTGACCGGGGAGCTGTTTTTT. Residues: CASSYESGLTGELFF.